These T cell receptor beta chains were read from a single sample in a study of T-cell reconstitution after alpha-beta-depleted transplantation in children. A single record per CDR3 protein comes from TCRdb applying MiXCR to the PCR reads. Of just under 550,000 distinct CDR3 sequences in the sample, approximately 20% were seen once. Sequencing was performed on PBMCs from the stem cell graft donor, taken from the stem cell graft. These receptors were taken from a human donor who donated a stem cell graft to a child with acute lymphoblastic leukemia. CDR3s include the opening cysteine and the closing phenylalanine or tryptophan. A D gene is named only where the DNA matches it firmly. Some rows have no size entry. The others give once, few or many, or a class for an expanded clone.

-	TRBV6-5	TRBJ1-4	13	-	CASSYASNEKLFF	TGTGCCAGCAGTTACGCGTCCAATGAAAAACTGTTTTTT
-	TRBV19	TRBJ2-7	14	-	CASSRGPYRHEQYF	TGTGCCAGTAGTAGGGGCCCCTATCGACACGAGCAGTACTTC
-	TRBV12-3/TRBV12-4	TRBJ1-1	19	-	CASSLFRRGLDLGNTEAFF	TGTGCCAGCAGTTTATTTCGGCGGGGTTTGGATCTTGGGAACACTGAAGCTTTCTTT
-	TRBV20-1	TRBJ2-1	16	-	CCARWSGLNSYNEQFF	TGCTGTGCTAGATGGTCGGGGCTCAACTCCTACAATGAGCAGTTCTTC
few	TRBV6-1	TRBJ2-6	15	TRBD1	CASSRDRAGANVLTF	TGTGCCAGCAGTCGAGACAGGGCTGGGGCCAACGTCCTGACTTTC
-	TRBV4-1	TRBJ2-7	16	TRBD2	CASSQGTSGRPYEQYF	TGCGCCAGCAGCCAGGGGACTAGCGGGAGGCCGTACGAGCAGTACTTC
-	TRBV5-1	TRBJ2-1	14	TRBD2	CASSFLAGGREQFF	TGCGCCAGCAGCTTTCTAGCGGGAGGGCGGGAGCAGTTCTTC
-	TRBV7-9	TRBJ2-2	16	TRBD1	CASSLSGTGDTGELFF	TGTGCCAGCAGCTTATCCGGGACAGGGGACACCGGGGAGCTGTTTTTT
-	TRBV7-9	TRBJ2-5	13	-	CASGWGNQETQYF	TGTGCCAGTGGTTGGGGGAATCAAGAGACCCAGTACTTC
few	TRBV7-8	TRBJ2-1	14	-	CASSSRDQINEQFF	TGTGCCAGCAGCTCCCGGGACCAAATCAATGAGCAGTTCTTC
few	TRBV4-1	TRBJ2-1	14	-	CASSPIQGTNEQFF	TGCGCCAGCAGCCCAATACAGGGAACGAATGAGCAGTTCTTC
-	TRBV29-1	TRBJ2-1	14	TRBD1	CSVSDRGNYNEQFF	TGCAGCGTCTCGGACAGGGGAAACTACAATGAGCAGTTCTTC
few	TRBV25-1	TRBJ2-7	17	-	CASSEQRRTTGSYEQYF	TGTGCCAGCAGTGAACAGCGTAGGACGACGGGCTCTTACGAGCAGTACTTC
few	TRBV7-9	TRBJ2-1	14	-	CASSPPGPDYEQFF	TGTGCCAGCAGCCCCCCGGGACCCGATTATGAGCAGTTCTTC
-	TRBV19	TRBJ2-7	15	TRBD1	CASSIGTGGVYEQYF	TGTGCCAGTAGTATTGGGACAGGGGGCGTCTACGAGCAGTACTTC
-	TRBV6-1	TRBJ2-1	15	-	CASSPPGLTYNEQFF	TGTGCCAGCAGCCCTCCGGGACTTACCTACAATGAGCAGTTCTTC
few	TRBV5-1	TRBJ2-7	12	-	CASSPEGAEQYF	TGCGCCAGCAGCCCGGAAGGCGCCGAGCAGTACTTC
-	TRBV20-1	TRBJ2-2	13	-	CSAPTANTGELFF	TGCAGTGCTCCGACAGCGAACACCGGGGAGCTGTTTTTT
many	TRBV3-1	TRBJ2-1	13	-	CASSLRNPGEQFF	TGTGCCAGCAGCCTCCGGAATCCGGGAGAGCAGTTCTTC
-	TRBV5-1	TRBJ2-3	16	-	CASSLALAGMANTQYF	TGCGCCAGCAGCTTGGCTCTTGCAGGGATGGCAAATACGCAGTATTTT
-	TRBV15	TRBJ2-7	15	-	CATTRDGGRVYEQYF	TGTGCCACCACCAGAGATGGTGGGCGGGTTTACGAGCAGTACTTC
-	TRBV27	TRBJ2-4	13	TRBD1	CASSFTGGSYLYF	TGTGCCAGCAGTTTTACAGGGGGTTCGTATCTGTACTTC
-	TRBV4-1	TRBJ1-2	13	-	CASSQGQSYGYTF	TGCGCCAGCAGCCAAGGGCAGTCCTATGGCTACACCTTC
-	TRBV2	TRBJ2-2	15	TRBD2	CASSVRAGVTGELFF	TGTGCCAGCAGTGTCCGAGCGGGAGTGACCGGGGAGCTGTTTTTT
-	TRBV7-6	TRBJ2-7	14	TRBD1	CASSRDSYSYEQYF	TGTGCCAGCAGCCGGGACAGTTACTCCTACGAGCAGTACTTC
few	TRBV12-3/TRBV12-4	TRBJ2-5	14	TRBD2	CASRKAGLQETQYF	TGTGCCAGCAGAAAAGCGGGATTGCAAGAGACCCAGTACTTC
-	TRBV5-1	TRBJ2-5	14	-	CASSPRTPPETQYF	TGCGCCAGCAGCCCGCGGACGCCTCCAGAGACCCAGTACTTC
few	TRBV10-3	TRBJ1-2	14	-	CAISESQGPNGYTF	TGTGCCATCAGTGAGTCGCAGGGCCCAAATGGCTACACCTTC
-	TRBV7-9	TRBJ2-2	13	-	CASSWGITGELFF	TGTGCCAGCAGCTGGGGGATTACCGGGGAGCTGTTTTTT
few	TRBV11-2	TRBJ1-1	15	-	CASSPYVTVNTEAFF	TGTGCCAGCAGCCCTTACGTTACAGTGAACACTGAAGCTTTCTTT
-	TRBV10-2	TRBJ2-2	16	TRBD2	CASRSSGRKNTGELFF	TGCGCCAGCAGATCTAGCGGGAGGAAGAACACCGGGGAGCTGTTTTTT
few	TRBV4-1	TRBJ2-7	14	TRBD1	CASSPLGQEEVRYF	TGCGCCAGCAGCCCTCTAGGACAGGAGGAGGTTCGGTACTTC
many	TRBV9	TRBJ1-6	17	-	CASSVGSPFGMSSPLHF	TGTGCCAGCAGCGTAGGATCCCCGTTTGGAATGAGTTCACCCCTCCACTTT
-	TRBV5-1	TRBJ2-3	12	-	CASSLDHLVEYF	TGCGCCAGCAGCTTGGATCACTTGGTTGAGTATTTT
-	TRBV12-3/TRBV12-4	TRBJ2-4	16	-	CASSFSGEGGKNIQYF	TGTGCCAGCAGTTTTAGTGGAGAAGGGGGCAAAAACATTCAGTACTTC
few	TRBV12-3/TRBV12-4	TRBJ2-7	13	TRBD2	CASSRSGGDEQYF	TGTGCCAGCAGTCGTTCGGGAGGGGACGAGCAGTACTTC
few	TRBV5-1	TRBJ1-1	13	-	CASSPPAGTEAFF	TGCGCCAGCAGCCCACCCGCGGGGACTGAAGCTTTCTTT
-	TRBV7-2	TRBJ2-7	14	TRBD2	CASSMTAGGYEQYF	TGTGCCAGCAGCATGACAGCGGGAGGATACGAGCAGTACTTC
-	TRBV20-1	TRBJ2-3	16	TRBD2	CSARASGGPWADTQYF	TGCAGTGCTAGGGCGTCGGGGGGGCCTTGGGCAGATACGCAGTATTTT
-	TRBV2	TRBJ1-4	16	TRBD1	CASSEALYRGEEKLFF	TGTGCCAGCAGTGAAGCGCTTTACAGGGGGGAAGAAAAACTGTTTTTT
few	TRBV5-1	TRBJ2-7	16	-	CASSSAPGTAKYEQYF	TGCGCCAGCAGCTCGGCTCCCGGGACCGCCAAATACGAGCAGTACTTC
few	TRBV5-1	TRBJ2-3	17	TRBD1	CASSSRRGQGASDTQYF	TGCGCCAGCAGCTCGCGGAGGGGACAGGGGGCTTCGGATACGCAGTATTTT
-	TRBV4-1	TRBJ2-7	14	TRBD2	CASSQDRGDYEQYF	TGCGCCAGCAGCCAAGATCGGGGGGACTACGAGCAGTACTTC